Given below is one T cell receptor beta chain in context. The target antigen is unknown. This sample was taken from a study of Ad26.COV2.S vaccination and SARS-CoV-2 variants. Findings and limits, study-wide: Vaccinees showed greater spike-specific TCR breadth than placebo recipients.

As for treatment: about 20 received Ad26.COV2.S at low or high dose, single or two shots; roughly five received placebo; per-sample allocation not given. At day 63 after the first vaccine or placebo injection, samples were drawn. Sequencing used immunoSEQ multiplex PCR; TCRdb keeps in-frame clones, though not all of them. The sample records about 680,000 clones, more than 80% being singletons. Germline-derived CDR1 and CDR2 are SGHKS and YYEKEE (reference sequence). There are 14 residues in the CDR3. Trimming stripped 0 bases from V and 2 bases from J, with 8 bases between. The sequenced sample was peripheral blood, obtained in a trial of Ad26.COV2.S vaccine versus placebo. This sequence was found in a person aged 18-65 years who received the Ad26.COV2.S COVID-19 vaccine or a placebo. The rearrangement joins TRBV5-5 to TRBJ1-1; D call uncertain. The CDR3: CASSLGTSNTEAFF. The CDR3 bases are TGTGCCAGCAGCTTGGGTACCTCTAACACTGAAGCTTTCTTT.